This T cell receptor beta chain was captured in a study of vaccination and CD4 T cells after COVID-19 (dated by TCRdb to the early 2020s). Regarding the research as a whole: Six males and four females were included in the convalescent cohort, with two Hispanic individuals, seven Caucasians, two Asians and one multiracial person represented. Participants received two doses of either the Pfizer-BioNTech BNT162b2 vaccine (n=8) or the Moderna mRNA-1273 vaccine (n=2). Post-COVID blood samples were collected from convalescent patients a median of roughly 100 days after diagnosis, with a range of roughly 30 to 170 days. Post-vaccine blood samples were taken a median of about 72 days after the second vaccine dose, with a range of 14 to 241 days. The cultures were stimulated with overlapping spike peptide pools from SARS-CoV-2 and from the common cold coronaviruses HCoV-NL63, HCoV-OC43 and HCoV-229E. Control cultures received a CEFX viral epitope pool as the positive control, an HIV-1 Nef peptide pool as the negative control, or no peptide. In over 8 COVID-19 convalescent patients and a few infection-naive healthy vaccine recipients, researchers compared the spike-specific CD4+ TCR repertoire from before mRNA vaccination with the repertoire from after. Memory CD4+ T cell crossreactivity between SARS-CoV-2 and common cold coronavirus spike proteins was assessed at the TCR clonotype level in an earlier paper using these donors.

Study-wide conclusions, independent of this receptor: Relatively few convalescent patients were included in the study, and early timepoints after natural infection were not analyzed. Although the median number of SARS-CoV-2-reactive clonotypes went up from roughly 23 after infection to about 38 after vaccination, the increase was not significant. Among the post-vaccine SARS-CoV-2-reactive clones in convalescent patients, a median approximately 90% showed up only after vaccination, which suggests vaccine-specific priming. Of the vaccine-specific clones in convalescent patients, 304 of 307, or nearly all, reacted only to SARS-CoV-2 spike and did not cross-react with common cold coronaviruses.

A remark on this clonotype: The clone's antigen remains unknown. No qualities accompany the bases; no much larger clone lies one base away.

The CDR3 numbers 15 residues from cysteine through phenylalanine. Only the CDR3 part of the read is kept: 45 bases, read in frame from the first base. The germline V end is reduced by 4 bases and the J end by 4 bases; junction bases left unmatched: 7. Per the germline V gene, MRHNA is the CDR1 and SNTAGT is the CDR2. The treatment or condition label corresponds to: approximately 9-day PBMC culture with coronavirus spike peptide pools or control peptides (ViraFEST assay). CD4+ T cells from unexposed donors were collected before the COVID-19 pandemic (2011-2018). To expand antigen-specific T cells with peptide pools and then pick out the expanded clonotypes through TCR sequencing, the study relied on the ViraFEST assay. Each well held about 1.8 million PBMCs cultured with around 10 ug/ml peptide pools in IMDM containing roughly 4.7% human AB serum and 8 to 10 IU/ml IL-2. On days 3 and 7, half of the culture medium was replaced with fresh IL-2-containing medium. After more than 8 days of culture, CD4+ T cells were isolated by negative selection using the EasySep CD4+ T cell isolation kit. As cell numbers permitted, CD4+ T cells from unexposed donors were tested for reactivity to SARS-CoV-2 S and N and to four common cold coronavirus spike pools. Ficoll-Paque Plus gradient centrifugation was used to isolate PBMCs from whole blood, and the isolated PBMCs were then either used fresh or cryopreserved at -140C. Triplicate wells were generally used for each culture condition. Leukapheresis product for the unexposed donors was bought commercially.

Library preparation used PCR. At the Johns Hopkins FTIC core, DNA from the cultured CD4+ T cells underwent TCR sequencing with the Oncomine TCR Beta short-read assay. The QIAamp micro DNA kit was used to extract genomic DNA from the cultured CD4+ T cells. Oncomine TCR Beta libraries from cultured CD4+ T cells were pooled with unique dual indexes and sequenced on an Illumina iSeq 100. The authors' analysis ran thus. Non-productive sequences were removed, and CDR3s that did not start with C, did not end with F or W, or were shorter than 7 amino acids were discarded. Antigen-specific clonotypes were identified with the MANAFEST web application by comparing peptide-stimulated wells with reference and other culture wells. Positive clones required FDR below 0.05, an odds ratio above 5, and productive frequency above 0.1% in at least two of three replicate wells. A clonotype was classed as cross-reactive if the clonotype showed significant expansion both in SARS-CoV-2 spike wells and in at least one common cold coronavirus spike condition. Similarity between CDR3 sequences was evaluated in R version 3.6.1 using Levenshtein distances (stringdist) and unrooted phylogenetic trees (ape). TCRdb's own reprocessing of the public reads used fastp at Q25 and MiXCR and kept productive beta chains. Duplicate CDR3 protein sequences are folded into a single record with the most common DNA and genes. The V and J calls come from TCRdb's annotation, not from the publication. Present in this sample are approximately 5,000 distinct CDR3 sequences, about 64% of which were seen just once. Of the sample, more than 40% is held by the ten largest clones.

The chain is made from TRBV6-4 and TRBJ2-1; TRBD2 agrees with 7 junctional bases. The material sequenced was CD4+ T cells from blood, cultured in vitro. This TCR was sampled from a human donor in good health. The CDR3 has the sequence CASSALAGEYNEQFF. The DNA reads TGTGCCAGCAGTGCGTTGGCGGGGGAGTACAATGAGCAGTTCTTC.